These 12 T cell receptor beta chains share one sample of origin, sequenced in a study of metastatic and nonmetastatic thyroid tumors. TCRdb used MiXCR to call clones anew from the PCR reads. This repertoire shows approximately 8,000 clones, over 25% found once; its top ten account for around a sixth. Thyroid surgery had not been preceded by any treatment in any patient. Sequencing was carried out using adjacent normal tissue. The receptors shown here come from a female donor with papillary thyroid cancer or a benign thyroid nodule (not recorded which). Some clones in this sample may be carry-over from other donors' samples.

This clone came up many times. This clone may be a read error of a much larger clone one base away. The chain joins TRBV19 to TRBJ2-1, with 7 bases lining up with TRBD2. CDR3 length: 16 amino acids. After removal of 9 bases from V and 9 bases from J, the junction contained 20 bases not matched to a gene. Germline CDR1 is LNHDA and CDR2 is SQIVND (reference sequence). For the CDR3, the DNA is TGTGCCAGCGCCGCCGTACGGGACTTGACGGGGGGTGAGCAGTTCTTC. Its protein product is CASAAVRDLTGGEQFF.

The chain uses TRBV2 and TRBJ2-7; D gene unclear. The CDR3 sequence is 13 residues long. V lost 7 bases to trimming and J lost 4 bases, with 14 bases between them. CDR1 and CDR2 from the germline V gene are SNHLY and FYNNEI. The CDR3 nucleotides are TGTGCCAGCAAGCCAGGCGTTGGTTACGAGCAGTACTTC. It is translated as CASKPGVGYEQYF.

Details on this clone: This is likely a read error, given that the CDR3 carries no conserved phenylalanine or tryptophan at its end. This chain uses TRBV19 with TRBJ1-2; the match to TRBD1 covers 8 bases. Germline trimming cut 4 bases from V and 2 bases from J; bases unmatched to any gene: 12. This CDR3 has 17 amino acids. Looked up from germline, CDR1 is LNHDA and CDR2 is SQIVND (reference sequence). DNA of the CDR3: TGTGCCAGTAGTAGCGACAGGGGTGGAGTCTTCAACTATGGCTACACCCTC. As protein: CASSSDRGGVFNYGYTL.

This clone was counted once. V usage is TRBV20-1 and J usage is TRBJ1-5; D remains unclear. V was shortened by 4 bases and J by 4 bases, with 14 bases between the two germline ends. Per the germline V gene, CDR1 is DFQATT and CDR2 is SNEGSKA (reference sequence). This CDR3 is built from 14 residues. This chain's CDR3 is CSATGSGVNQPQHF. The CDR3 DNA reads TGCAGTGCTACGGGGTCCGGGGTGAATCAGCCCCAGCATTTT.

Turning to this clone: Germline is not matched at one junction end, which may reflect a read error. The chain is built from TRBV29-1 and TRBJ1-2; D gene uncertain. The length of the CDR3 is 12 residues. Germline CDR1 SQVTM, CDR2 ANQGSEA. CDR3 in DNA: TGCGGCGTTGATGGAGCAGTCTATGGCCACACCTTC. Translated: CGVDGAVYGHTF. Variable domain in full (rest from reference TRBV29-1 and TRBJ1-2): SAVISQKPSRDICQRGTSLTIQCQVDSQVTMMFWYRQQPGQSLTLIATANQGSEATYESGFVIDKFPISRPNLTFSTLTVSNMSPEDSSIYLCGVDGAVYGHTFGSGTRLTVV.

This sequence joins TRBV7-8 and TRBJ2-7; 8 nucleotides match TRBD1. The CDR3 has 15 amino acids. Germline V gene sequence: CDR1 SGHVS, CDR2 FQNEAQ. V lost 4 bases to trimming and J lost 5 bases; unmatched junction nucleotides: 10. The CDR3 sequence: CASSSDRGKFNEQYV. The CDR3 nucleotides are TGTGCCAGCAGCTCCGACAGGGGTAAATTTAACGAGCAGTACGTC.

This clone was detected only a few times. One end of the junction varies from germline; a read error may be responsible. This sequence joins TRBV2 and TRBJ2-7, with 8 positions matching TRBD1. The CDR3 is made up of 14 amino acids. Looked up from germline, CDR1 is SNHLY and CDR2 is FYNNEI. Here the CDR3 reads CASRTRDRNHEQYF. Here the CDR3 DNA reads TGCGCCAGCAGAACCCGGGACAGGAACCACGAGCAGTACTTC.

As to this clone: The junction shows a germline mismatch at one end, possibly a read error. The rearrangement uses TRBV18 and TRBJ1-2, with D unresolved. Germline CDR1 KGHSH, CDR2 LQKENI. This CDR3 region has 14 residues. The DNA of the CDR3 is TGTGCCAGCTCACCAGGAGACGGTCTCTATAGCTACACCTTC. Protein: CASSPGDGLYSYTF.

By its share, this clone is medium-sized. The rearrangement uses TRBV30 and TRBJ1-2, with D tentatively TRBD1 (5 bases). The CDR3 runs to 11 residues. V dropped 3 bases and J dropped 4 bases, with 6 bases sitting between them. Germline V gene sequence: CDR1 GTSNPN, CDR2 SVGIG (reference sequence). CDR3 amino acids: CAWRGTYGYTF. Written as DNA, the CDR3 is TGTGCCTGGAGAGGGACCTATGGCTACACCTTC.

A note on this clone: The junction differs from germline at one of its ends, possibly a read error. The chain carries TRBV12-3 or TRBV12-4 and TRBJ2-3, with TRBD2 matching 8 bases. The CDR3 spans 14 residues. CDR3 amino acids: CASTQGLDIDPQYF. CDR3 in DNA: TGTGCCAGTACTCAGGGACTAGATATAGATCCGCAGTATTTT.

J is TRBJ1-2 and V is TRBV10-3; D is uncertain. Germline loops: CDR1 ENHRY, CDR2 SYGVKD. CDR3 length: 13 residues. V was pared by 8 bases and J by 5 bases, with 15 bases between. CDR3 nucleotides: TGTGCCATCTGGGCCCAAACGCCTTATGGCTACACCTTC. Its translation: CAIWAQTPYGYTF.

As to this clone: Compared with germline, one end of the junction differs, possibly owing to a read error. The chain links TRBV12-3 or TRBV12-4 to TRBJ2-5; tentative D call: TRBD2 (5 bases). The CDR3 is 13 amino acids. The CDR3 sequence: CASCLTTRRTQNF. CDR3 DNA sequence: TGTGCCAGCTGTTTAACGACTCGGAGGACCCAGAACTTC.